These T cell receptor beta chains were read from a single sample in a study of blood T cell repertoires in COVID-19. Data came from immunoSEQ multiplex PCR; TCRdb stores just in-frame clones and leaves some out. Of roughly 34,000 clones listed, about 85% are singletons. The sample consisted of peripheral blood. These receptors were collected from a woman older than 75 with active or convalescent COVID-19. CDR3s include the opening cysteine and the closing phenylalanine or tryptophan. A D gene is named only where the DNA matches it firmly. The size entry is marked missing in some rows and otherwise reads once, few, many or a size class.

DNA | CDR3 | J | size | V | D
TGTGCCAGCAGTAACACCGCGACAGGGGGGAATCAGCCCCAGCATTTT | CASSNTATGGNQPQHF | TRBJ1-5 | NA | TRBV6-2/TRBV6-3 | TRBD1
TGTGCCAGCAGTTACTCGTGGGACAGCTCTGGAAACACCATATATTTT | CASSYSWDSSGNTIYF | TRBJ1-3 | NA | TRBV6-5 | TRBD1
TGTGCCAGCTCACTAGCGGGGGATTTTGGGGAGCTGTTTTTT | CASSLAGDFGELFF | TRBJ2-2 | once | TRBV2 | TRBD2
TGTGCCAGCAGCTTAGGGGGACAATGCGCCACACGACGGCATACGCAGTATTTT | CASSLGGQCATRRHTQYF | TRBJ2-3 | NA | TRBV7-3 | NA
TGTGCCAGCAGTTACTCGTCGGGGGTAGGGGAAAAACTGTTTTTT | CASSYSSGVGEKLFF | TRBJ1-4 | NA | TRBV6-5 | NA
TGTGCCAGCAGTGAAACAGGGACGAACACCATATATTTT | CASSETGTNTIYF | TRBJ1-3 | NA | TRBV6-1 | NA
TGTGCCAGCAAGGGGAGGTGGTTGGACTCTGGAAACACCATATATTTT | CASKGRWLDSGNTIYF | TRBJ1-3 | NA | TRBV7-3 | NA
TGTGCCAGCAGCCAAGAGGGAGGTGGGGTTAGCGAGCAGTACTTC | CASSQEGGGVSEQYF | TRBJ2-7 | NA | TRBV4-2 | NA
TGTGCCAGCAGCCTATCACCGGGTGCAGATACGCAGTATTTT | CASSLSPGADTQYF | TRBJ2-3 | NA | TRBV7-3 | NA
TGTGCCAGTAGTATCAAGACACCAAGCTACGAGCAGTACTTC | CASSIKTPSYEQYF | TRBJ2-7 | NA | TRBV19 | NA
TGTGCCAGCAGCCAAGGAATTGGGAGGTGGGGCACTGAAGCTTTCTTT | CASSQGIGRWGTEAFF | TRBJ1-1 | NA | TRBV3-1/TRBV3-2 | NA
TGCGCCAGCAGCTTGTGGGGAGGCAATTCACCCCTCCACTTT | CASSLWGGNSPLHF | TRBJ1-6 | NA | TRBV5-1 | NA
TGTGCCAGTAGTATAGGACAGGGGAGCAATCAGCCCCAGCATTTT | CASSIGQGSNQPQHF | TRBJ1-5 | NA | TRBV19 | TRBD1
TGTGCCAGCAGTGAAGGGCTCTCAGATAACTATGGCTACACCTTC | CASSEGLSDNYGYTF | TRBJ1-2 | NA | TRBV6-1 | NA
TGTGCCAGCACCGCCCGGGAGCGGGGGGGGCACGAGCAGTACTTC | CASTARERGGHEQYF | TRBJ2-7 | NA | TRBV5-4 | TRBD2
TGTGCCAGCAGCATGGTCGGGCGGGGAGTCAACTATGGCTACACCTTC | CASSMVGRGVNYGYTF | TRBJ1-2 | once | TRBV5-4 | NA
TGTGCCACCAAGGCACGCGTGTGGGACACGTTCTACGAGCAGTACTTC | CATKARVWDTFYEQYF | TRBJ2-7 | NA | TRBV15 | NA
TGTGCCAGCAGCCCACTCTCAGGGTCGACTAACACCGGGGAGCTGTTTTTT | CASSPLSGSTNTGELFF | TRBJ2-2 | NA | TRBV7-9 | NA
TGTGCCATCAGTGAATCAAACAATGAGCAGTTCTTC | CAISESNNEQFF | TRBJ2-1 | NA | TRBV10-3 | NA
TGTGCCAGCAGTACCCAGGGGTATAGCTACAATGAGCAGTTCTTC | CASSTQGYSYNEQFF | TRBJ2-1 | NA | TRBV27 | NA
TGTGCCATCAGTGAGTCGACAGGATTGAACACTGAAGCTTTCTTT | CAISESTGLNTEAFF | TRBJ1-1 | few | TRBV10-3 | NA
TGCGCCAGCAGCTTGGCTCTCGGACAGGGGGGGGAGACCCAGTACTTC | CASSLALGQGGETQYF | TRBJ2-5 | NA | TRBV5-1 | TRBD1
TGTGCCAGCAGCCGCGGACAGTTCGGCCTAAAGAACACTGAAGCTTTCTTT | CASSRGQFGLKNTEAFF | TRBJ1-1 | NA | TRBV7-9 | NA
TGTGCCAGCAGCCAACAAGGGACAGGGGTTGCTGAAGCTTTCTTT | CASSQQGTGVAEAFF | TRBJ1-1 | NA | TRBV5-5 | TRBD1
TGCGCCAGCAGCTTTCAGGGGGGTGGCCCAGATACGCAGTATTTT | CASSFQGGGPDTQYF | TRBJ2-3 | NA | TRBV5-1 | NA
TGTGCCAGCAGTTTTCAGGGTCGGAACACCGGGGAGCTGTTTTTT | CASSFQGRNTGELFF | TRBJ2-2 | few | TRBV27 | NA
TGTGCCAGCAGCACCGGGTCGTATGAAGCTTTCTTT | CASSTGSYEAFF | TRBJ1-1 | NA | TRBV11-2 | NA
TGTGCCAGCAGCCCGGCCCTGACATATGGCTACACCTTC | CASSPALTYGYTF | TRBJ1-2 | NA | TRBV6-5 | NA
TGCGCCAGCAGATCCACCGGGACAGGGCCCACCGGGGAGCTGTTTTTT | CASRSTGTGPTGELFF | TRBJ2-2 | once | TRBV10-2 | TRBD1
TGTGCCAGCAGCTTAGGGGTAGCGGGGGGAAGCTCCTACAATGAGCAGTTCTTC | CASSLGVAGGSSYNEQFF | TRBJ2-1 | NA | TRBV7-9 | TRBD2
TGCGCCAGCAGCCGGGAGTTGACAGGCGCTAACTATGGCTACACCTTC | CASSRELTGANYGYTF | TRBJ1-2 | NA | TRBV4-1 | NA
TGTGCCAGCAGCCGGGGGGGTTTCAATCAGCCCCAGCATTTT | CASSRGGFNQPQHF | TRBJ1-5 | NA | TRBV5-4 | NA
TGTGCCAGCAGCCAGCGGCTAGCTGTAACCGGGGAGCTGTTTTTT | CASSQRLAVTGELFF | TRBJ2-2 | NA | TRBV3-1/TRBV3-2 | NA
TGTGCCAGTAGTCTCACAGGGGGCCAAGCTTTCTTT | CASSLTGGQAFF | TRBJ1-1 | NA | TRBV19 | TRBD1
TGTGCCAGCGGGGCCCAGGGACTAACCACAGATACGCAGTATTTT | CASGAQGLTTDTQYF | TRBJ2-3 | NA | TRBV2 | TRBD2
TGTGCCAGTAGTACCGGGGGACTGATTAATGAAAAACTGTTTTTT | CASSTGGLINEKLFF | TRBJ1-4 | NA | TRBV19 | NA
TGTGCCACCAGTCTACAGGGGGATCAGCCCCAGCATTTT | CATSLQGDQPQHF | TRBJ1-5 | NA | TRBV24-1 | TRBD1
TGTGCCAGCATACGGGACACTACTAACAATGAGCAGTTCTTC | CASIRDTTNNEQFF | TRBJ2-1 | NA | TRBV2 | NA
TGTGCCAGCAGCCAAGACAGGAACACTGAAGCTTTCTTT | CASSQDRNTEAFF | TRBJ1-1 | NA | TRBV7-9 | NA
TGTGCCAGCAGCTTAGCGACGGGGGGGTATTTCTCCTACAATGAGCAGTTCTTC | CASSLATGGYFSYNEQFF | TRBJ2-1 | NA | TRBV7-2 | TRBD2
TGTGCCAGCAGCTATACAGGGGGCGCTTTCAATTCTCAGCCCCAGCATTTT | CASSYTGGAFNSQPQHF | TRBJ1-5 | once | TRBV5-8 | TRBD1
TGTGCCAGCAGTCGGACGGGACAACAGACCTATGGCTACACCTTC | CASSRTGQQTYGYTF | TRBJ1-2 | NA | TRBV7-2 | NA
TGTGCCAGCAGCCAAGTTGAGAGTGAAAAACTGTTTTTT | CASSQVESEKLFF | TRBJ1-4 | NA | TRBV3-1/TRBV3-2 | NA
TGTGCCAGCAGTGATGAGGGTTACGAGCAGTACTTC | CASSDEGYEQYF | TRBJ2-7 | NA | TRBV2 | NA
TGCGCCAGCAGCCAAGCCGTGGGGGTTCGCAGGGGGTCGCGTGGCTACACCTTC | CASSQAVGVRRGSRGYTF | TRBJ1-2 | NA | TRBV4-1 | TRBD1
TGTGCCAGTAGTATTGGGACAGGGTTGGGGGAGCAGTACTTC | CASSIGTGLGEQYF | TRBJ2-7 | NA | TRBV19 | TRBD1
TGTGCCAGTAGTATTTCGACAGGGAGCAATCAGCCCCAGCATTTT | CASSISTGSNQPQHF | TRBJ1-5 | NA | TRBV19 | TRBD1
TGTGCCAGCAGCTTAGTGGGACTAGAACCAGAGACCCAGTACTTC | CASSLVGLEPETQYF | TRBJ2-5 | NA | TRBV7-7 | TRBD2
TGTGCCAGTAGTACGATACAGGGTGCGGAGACCCAGTACTTC | CASSTIQGAETQYF | TRBJ2-5 | NA | TRBV19 | NA
TGTGCCAGCTCCCCTCAACAGGGGGCTGATGAAAAACTGTTTTTT | CASSPQQGADEKLFF | TRBJ1-4 | once | TRBV18 | TRBD1
TGTGCCAGCAGCCTCGGACAGTTCAATTCACCCCTCCACTTT | CASSLGQFNSPLHF | TRBJ1-6 | NA | TRBV5-8 | NA
TGCGCCAGCAGCTGGACGGACAGTACCGAGCAGTACTTC | CASSWTDSTEQYF | TRBJ2-7 | NA | TRBV5-1 | NA
TGTGCCAGCAGCTTTAAGGGAGGTGGAAACACCATATATTTT | CASSFKGGGNTIYF | TRBJ1-3 | NA | TRBV5-5 | NA
TGTGCAAGTCGCTTAGCCGTGTGCGGACAAGAGACCCAGTACTTC | CASRLAVCGQETQYF | TRBJ2-5 | NA | TRBV12-2 | NA
TGCGCCAGCAGCACACAGGGGATCGGGGAAAAACTGTTTTTT | CASSTQGIGEKLFF | TRBJ1-4 | NA | TRBV5-1 | TRBD1
TGTGCCAGCAGCCAACTAGCGCCCACGAACACCGGGGAGCTGTTTTTT | CASSQLAPTNTGELFF | TRBJ2-2 | NA | TRBV7-9 | TRBD2
TGCAGCGCCCAAAGGACAGGGGGAAAGGATGAAGCTTTCTTT | CSAQRTGGKDEAFF | TRBJ1-1 | once | TRBV29-1 | TRBD1
TGTGCCAGCAGTTATTCTGGACAGGGCCTGGTCAATGAGCAGTTCTTC | CASSYSGQGLVNEQFF | TRBJ2-1 | NA | TRBV6-6 | TRBD1
TGTGCCAGCAGCTTAGCATTCCGCGAGCAGTACTTC | CASSLAFREQYF | TRBJ2-7 | NA | TRBV7-2 | NA
TGTGCCAGCAGCGAAGAGGGACTAGATACGCAGTATTTT | CASSEEGLDTQYF | TRBJ2-3 | NA | TRBV9 | NA